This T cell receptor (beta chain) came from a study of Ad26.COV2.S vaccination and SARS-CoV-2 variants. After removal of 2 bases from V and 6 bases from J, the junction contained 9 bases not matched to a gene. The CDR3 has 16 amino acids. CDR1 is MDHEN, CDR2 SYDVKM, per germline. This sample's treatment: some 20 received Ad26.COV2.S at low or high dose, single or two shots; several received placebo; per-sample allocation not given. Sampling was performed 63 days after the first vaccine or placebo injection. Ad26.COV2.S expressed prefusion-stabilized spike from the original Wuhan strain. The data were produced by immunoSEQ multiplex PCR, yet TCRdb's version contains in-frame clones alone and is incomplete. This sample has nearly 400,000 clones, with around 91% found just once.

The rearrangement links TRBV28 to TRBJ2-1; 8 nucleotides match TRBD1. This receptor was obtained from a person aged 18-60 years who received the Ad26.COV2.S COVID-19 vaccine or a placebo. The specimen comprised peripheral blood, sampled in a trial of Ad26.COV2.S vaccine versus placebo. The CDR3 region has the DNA TGTGCCAGCAGTTTACTGACCGGGGACAGGATCAATGAGCAGTTCTTC. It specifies CASSLLTGDRINEQFF.